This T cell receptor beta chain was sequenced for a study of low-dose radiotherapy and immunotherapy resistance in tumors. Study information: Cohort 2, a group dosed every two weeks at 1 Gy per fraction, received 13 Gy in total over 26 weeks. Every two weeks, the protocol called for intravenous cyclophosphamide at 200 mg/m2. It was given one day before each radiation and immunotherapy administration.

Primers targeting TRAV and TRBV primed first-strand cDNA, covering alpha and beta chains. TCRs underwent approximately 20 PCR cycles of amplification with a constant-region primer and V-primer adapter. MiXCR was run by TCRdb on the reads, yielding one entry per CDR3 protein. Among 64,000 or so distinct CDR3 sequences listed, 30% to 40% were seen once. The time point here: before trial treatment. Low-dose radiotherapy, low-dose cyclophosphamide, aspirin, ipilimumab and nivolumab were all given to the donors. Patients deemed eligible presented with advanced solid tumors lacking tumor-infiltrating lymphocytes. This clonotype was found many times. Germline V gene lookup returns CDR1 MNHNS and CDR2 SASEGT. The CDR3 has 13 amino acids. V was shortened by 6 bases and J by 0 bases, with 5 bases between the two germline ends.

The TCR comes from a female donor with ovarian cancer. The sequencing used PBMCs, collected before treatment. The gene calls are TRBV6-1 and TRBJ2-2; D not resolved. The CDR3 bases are TGTGCCAGCAGAACCGCGAACACCGGGGAGCTGTTTTTT. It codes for CASRTANTGELFF.